The sequence of this T cell receptor beta chain was determined in a study of blood T cell repertoires in COVID-19. Study information: Both acute and convalescent COVID-19 samples were obtained from the United States, Italy and Spain. PBMCs, B-cell-depleted T cells, or T cells were the source of the cDNA or gDNA that made up the material.

Original data processing: The authors estimated nucleated cell counts from reference gene primer amplification. Sequenced by immunoSEQ multiplex PCR; TCRdb stores in-frame clones only, minus some. That table supplies the V and J calls and clone size; D and trimming were determined from the DNA. Of a few hundred thousand clones in the sample, around four fifths were seen once. Looked up from germline, CDR1 is SGHNT and CDR2 is YYREEE (reference sequence). Trimming stripped 5 bases from V and 6 bases from J, with 17 bases between. CDR3 length: 15 amino acids. This sequence originates from a man aged 55-75 years who had recovered from COVID-19. The chain is built from TRBV5-4 and TRBJ2-2; D is possibly TRBD2 (5 bases). The sequencing input was peripheral blood. DNA of the CDR3: TGTGCCAGCAGGGCCGGACTTAGTCCCCCCGGGGAGCTGTTTTTT. Its translation is CASRAGLSPPGELFF.